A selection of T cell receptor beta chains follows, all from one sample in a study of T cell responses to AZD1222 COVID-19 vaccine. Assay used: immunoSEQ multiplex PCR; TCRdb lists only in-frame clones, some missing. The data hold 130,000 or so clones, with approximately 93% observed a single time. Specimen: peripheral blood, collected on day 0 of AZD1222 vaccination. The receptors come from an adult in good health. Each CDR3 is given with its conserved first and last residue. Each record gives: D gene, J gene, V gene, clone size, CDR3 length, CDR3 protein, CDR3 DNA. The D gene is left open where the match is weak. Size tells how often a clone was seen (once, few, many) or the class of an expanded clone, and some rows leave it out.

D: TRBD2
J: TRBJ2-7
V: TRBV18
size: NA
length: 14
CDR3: CASSPNRGGYEQYF
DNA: TGTGCCAGCTCACCGAACCGCGGGGGATACGAGCAGTACTTC

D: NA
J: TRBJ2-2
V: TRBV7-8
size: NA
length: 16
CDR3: CASSLVRGEGTGELFF
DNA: TGTGCCAGCAGCTTAGTTAGGGGGGAGGGCACCGGGGAGCTGTTTTTT

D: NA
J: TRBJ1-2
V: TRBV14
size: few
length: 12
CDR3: CASSQVSGGYTF
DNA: TGTGCCAGCAGCCAAGTAAGCGGCGGCTACACCTTC

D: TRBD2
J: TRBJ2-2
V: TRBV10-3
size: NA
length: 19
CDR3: CAIRDSGTSGRRGTGELFF
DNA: TGTGCCATCAGGGATTCCGGGACTAGCGGGAGGCGGGGCACCGGGGAGCTGTTTTTT

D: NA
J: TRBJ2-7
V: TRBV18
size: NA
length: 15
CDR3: CASSPSRGRDYEQYF
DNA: TGTGCCAGCTCACCATCTAGGGGGAGGGACTACGAGCAGTACTTC

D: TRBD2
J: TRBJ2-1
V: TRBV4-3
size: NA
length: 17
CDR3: CASSQDFAGGYYNEQFF
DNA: TGCGCCAGCAGCCAAGATTTCGCGGGAGGTTACTACAATGAGCAGTTCTTC

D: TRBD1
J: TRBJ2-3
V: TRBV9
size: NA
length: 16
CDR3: CASSVVGQGRGDTQYF
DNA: TGTGCCAGCAGCGTAGTCGGACAGGGGCGGGGAGATACGCAGTATTTT

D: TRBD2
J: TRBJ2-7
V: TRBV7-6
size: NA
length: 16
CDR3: CASSPTSGRLPYEQYF
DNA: TGTGCCAGCAGCCCAACTAGCGGGAGGCTTCCCTACGAGCAGTACTTC

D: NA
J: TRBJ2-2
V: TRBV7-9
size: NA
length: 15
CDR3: CASTTSVGKTGELFF
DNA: TGTGCCAGCACCACTTCCGTGGGGAAAACCGGGGAGCTGTTTTTT

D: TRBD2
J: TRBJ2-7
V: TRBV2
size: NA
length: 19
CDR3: CAREGRGLASTSGSYEQYF
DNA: TGTGCCAGAGAGGGGAGAGGACTAGCGTCAACCTCGGGCTCCTACGAGCAGTACTTC

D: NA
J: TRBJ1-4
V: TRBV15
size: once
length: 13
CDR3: CATSSRINEKLFF
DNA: TGTGCCACCAGCAGCCGAATTAATGAAAAACTGTTTTTT

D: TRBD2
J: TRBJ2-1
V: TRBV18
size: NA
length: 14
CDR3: CASSLAGDDNEQFF
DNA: TGTGCCAGCTCACTAGCGGGAGACGACAATGAGCAGTTCTTC

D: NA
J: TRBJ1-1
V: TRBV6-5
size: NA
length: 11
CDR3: CASRKNTEAFF
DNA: TGTGCCAGCAGAAAGAACACTGAAGCTTTCTTT

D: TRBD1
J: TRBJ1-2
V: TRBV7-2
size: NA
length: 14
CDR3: CASSLRRQGYGYTF
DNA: TGTGCCAGCAGCCTCCGGAGACAGGGGTATGGCTACACCTTC

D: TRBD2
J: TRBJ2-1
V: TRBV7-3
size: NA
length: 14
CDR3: CASSPGLAGDEQFF
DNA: TGTGCCAGCAGCCCGGGACTAGCGGGAGACGAGCAGTTCTTC

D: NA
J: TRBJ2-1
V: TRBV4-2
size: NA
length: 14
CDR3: CASSQGSGYNEQFF
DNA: TGTGCCAGCAGCCAAGGCTCGGGGTACAATGAGCAGTTCTTC

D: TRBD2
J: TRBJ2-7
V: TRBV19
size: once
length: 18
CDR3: CASSIAASGQAYSYEQYF
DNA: TGTGCCAGTAGTATAGCGGCTAGCGGGCAAGCTTACTCCTACGAGCAGTACTTC

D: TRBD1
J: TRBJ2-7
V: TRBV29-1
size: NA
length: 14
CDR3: CSVEEGDSTYEQYF
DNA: TGCAGCGTTGAAGAGGGGGACAGTACCTACGAGCAGTACTTC

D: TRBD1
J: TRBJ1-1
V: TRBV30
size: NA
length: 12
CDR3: CAWHRGQTEAFF
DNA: TGTGCCTGGCACAGGGGGCAAACTGAAGCTTTCTTT

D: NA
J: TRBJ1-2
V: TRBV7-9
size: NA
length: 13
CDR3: CASSLSRSYGYTF
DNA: TGTGCCAGCAGCTTGTCCAGGTCCTATGGCTACACCTTC

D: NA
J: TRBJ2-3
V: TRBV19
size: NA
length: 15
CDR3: CASSMGLPGADTQYF
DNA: TGTGCCAGTAGTATGGGGCTACCCGGGGCAGATACGCAGTATTTT

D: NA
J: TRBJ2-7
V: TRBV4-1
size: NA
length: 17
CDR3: CASSQDQVRGLPYEQYF
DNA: TGCGCCAGCAGCCAAGATCAGGTCAGGGGACTACCCTACGAGCAGTACTTC

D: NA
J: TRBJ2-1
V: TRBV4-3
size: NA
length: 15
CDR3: CASSQDNYVNNEQFF
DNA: TGCGCCAGCAGCCAAGACAACTATGTGAACAATGAGCAGTTCTTC

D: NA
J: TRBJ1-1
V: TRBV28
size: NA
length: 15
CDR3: CASSSASVMNTEAFF
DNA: TGTGCCAGCAGTTCAGCTTCCGTCATGAACACTGAAGCTTTCTTT

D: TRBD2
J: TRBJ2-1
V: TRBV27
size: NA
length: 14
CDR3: CASSPSGVYNEQFF
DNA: TGTGCCAGCAGCCCTAGCGGGGTATACAATGAGCAGTTCTTC

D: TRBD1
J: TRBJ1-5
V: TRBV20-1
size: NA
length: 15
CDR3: CSASKSTGSNQPQHF
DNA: TGCAGTGCTAGTAAGTCGACAGGGTCCAATCAGCCCCAGCATTTT

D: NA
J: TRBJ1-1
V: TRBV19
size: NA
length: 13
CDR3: CASERRTNTEAFF
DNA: TGTGCCAGTGAGAGACGGACGAACACTGAAGCTTTCTTT

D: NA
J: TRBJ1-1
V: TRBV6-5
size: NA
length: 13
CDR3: CASSYTLNTEAFF
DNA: TGTGCCAGCAGTTATACGCTGAACACTGAAGCTTTCTTT

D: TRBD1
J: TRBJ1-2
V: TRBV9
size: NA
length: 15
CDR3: CASSVNRDRDYGYTF
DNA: TGTGCCAGCAGCGTGAACCGGGACAGGGACTATGGCTACACCTTC

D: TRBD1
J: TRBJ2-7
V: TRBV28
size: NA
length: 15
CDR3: CASSSAGTGVYEQYF
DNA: TGTGCCAGCAGTTCAGCCGGGACAGGGGTTTACGAGCAGTACTTC

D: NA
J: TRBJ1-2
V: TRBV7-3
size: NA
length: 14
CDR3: CASSLTGINYGYTF
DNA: TGTGCCAGCAGCTTGACCGGGATTAACTATGGCTACACCTTC

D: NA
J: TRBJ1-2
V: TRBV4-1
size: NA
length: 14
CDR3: CASSLRRGDYGYTF
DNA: TGCGCCAGCAGCCTCAGGAGGGGGGACTATGGCTACACCTTC

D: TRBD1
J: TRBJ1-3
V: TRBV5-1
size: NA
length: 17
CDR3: CASSSPRTGESGNTIYF
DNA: TGCGCCAGCAGCTCCCCCAGGACAGGGGAAAGTGGAAACACCATATATTTT

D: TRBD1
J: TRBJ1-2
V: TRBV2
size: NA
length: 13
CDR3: CARPTGANYGYTF
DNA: TGTGCCAGACCCACAGGGGCGAACTATGGCTACACCTTC

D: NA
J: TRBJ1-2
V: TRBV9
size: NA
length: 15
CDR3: CASSARPKGAGGYTF
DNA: TGTGCCAGCAGCGCCCGACCGAAAGGGGCTGGGGGCTACACCTTC

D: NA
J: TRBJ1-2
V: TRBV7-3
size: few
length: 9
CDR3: CASNFGYTF
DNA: TGTGCCAGCAACTTTGGCTACACCTTC

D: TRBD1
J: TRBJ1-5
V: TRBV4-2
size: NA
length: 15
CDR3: CASSQGDRYNQPQHF
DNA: TGTGCCAGCAGCCAAGGGGACAGGTACAATCAGCCCCAGCATTTT

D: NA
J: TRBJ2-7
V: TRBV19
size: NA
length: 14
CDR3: CASSMPGTDYEQYF
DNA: TGTGCCAGTAGTATGCCAGGGACGGACTACGAGCAGTACTTC

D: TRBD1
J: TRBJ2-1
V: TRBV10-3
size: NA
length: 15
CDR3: CAISESDRAWNEQFF
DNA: TGTGCCATCAGTGAGTCTGACAGGGCTTGGAATGAGCAGTTCTTC

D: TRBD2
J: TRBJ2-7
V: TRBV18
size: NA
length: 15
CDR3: CASSRFGTSGVEQYF
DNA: TGTGCCAGCTCACGGTTCGGGACTAGCGGTGTGGAGCAGTACTTC

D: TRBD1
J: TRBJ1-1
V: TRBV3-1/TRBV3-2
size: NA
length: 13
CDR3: CASSLTGGTEAFF
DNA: TGTGCCAGCAGCCTAACAGGGGGAACTGAAGCTTTCTTT

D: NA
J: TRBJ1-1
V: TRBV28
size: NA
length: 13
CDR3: CASSLSDASEAFF
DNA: TGTGCCAGCAGTTTATCGGACGCCTCTGAAGCTTTCTTT

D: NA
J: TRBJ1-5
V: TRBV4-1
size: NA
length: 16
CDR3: CASSATGLTGNQPQHF
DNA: TGCGCCAGCAGCGCAACAGGGTTGACGGGCAATCAGCCCCAGCATTTT

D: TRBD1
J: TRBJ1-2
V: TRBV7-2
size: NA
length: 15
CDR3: CASSPRTGGNYGYTF
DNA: TGTGCCAGCAGCCCCCGGACAGGGGGCAACTATGGCTACACCTTC

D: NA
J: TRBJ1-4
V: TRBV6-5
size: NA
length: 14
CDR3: CASSYLGYHEKLFF
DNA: TGTGCCAGCAGTTACCTGGGGTATCATGAAAAACTGTTTTTT

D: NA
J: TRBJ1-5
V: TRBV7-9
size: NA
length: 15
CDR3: CASSFGTRSNQPQHF
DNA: TGTGCCAGCAGCTTCGGAACCCGGAGCAATCAGCCCCAGCATTTT

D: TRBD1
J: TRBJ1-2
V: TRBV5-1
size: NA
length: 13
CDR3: CASSSTGDGGYTF
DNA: TGCGCCAGCAGCTCAACAGGGGATGGGGGCTACACCTTC

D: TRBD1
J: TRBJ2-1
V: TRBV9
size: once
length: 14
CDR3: CASSPWDRANEQFF
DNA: TGTGCCAGCAGCCCCTGGGACAGGGCCAATGAGCAGTTCTTC

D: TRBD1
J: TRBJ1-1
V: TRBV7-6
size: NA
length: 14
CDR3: CASSLGTGDTEAFF
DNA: TGTGCCAGCAGCTTAGGGACAGGGGACACTGAAGCTTTCTTT

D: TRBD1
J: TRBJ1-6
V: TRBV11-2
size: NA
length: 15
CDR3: CASMSGTGGYSPLHF
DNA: TGTGCCAGCATGTCCGGGACAGGGGGTTATTCACCCCTCCACTTT

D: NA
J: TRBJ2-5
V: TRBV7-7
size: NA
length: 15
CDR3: CASSLGTSSRETQYF
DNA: TGTGCCAGCAGCTTAGGCACTAGCTCAAGGGAGACCCAGTACTTC

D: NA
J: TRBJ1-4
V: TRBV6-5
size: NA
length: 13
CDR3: CASSIQGPEKLFF
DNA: TGTGCCAGCAGCATACAGGGTCCTGAAAAACTGTTTTTT

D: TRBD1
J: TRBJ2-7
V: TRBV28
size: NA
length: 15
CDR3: CASSLYGTGGYEQYF
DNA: TGTGCCAGCAGTTTATACGGGACAGGGGGCTACGAGCAGTACTTC

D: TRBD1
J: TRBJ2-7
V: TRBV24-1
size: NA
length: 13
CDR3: CATQGQGAAEQYF
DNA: TGTGCCACCCAGGGACAGGGGGCGGCCGAGCAGTACTTC

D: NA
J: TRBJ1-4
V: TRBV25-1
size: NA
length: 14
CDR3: CASSESPGVGKLFF
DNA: TGTGCCAGCAGTGAATCCCCAGGGGTGGGAAAACTGTTTTTT

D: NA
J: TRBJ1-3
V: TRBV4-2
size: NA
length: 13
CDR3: CASSQTSGNTIYF
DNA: TGTGCCAGCAGCCAAACCTCTGGAAACACCATATATTTT

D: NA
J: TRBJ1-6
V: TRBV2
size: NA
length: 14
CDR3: CASSKEYHNSPLHF
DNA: TGTGCCAGCAGTAAGGAGTATCATAATTCACCCCTCCACTTT